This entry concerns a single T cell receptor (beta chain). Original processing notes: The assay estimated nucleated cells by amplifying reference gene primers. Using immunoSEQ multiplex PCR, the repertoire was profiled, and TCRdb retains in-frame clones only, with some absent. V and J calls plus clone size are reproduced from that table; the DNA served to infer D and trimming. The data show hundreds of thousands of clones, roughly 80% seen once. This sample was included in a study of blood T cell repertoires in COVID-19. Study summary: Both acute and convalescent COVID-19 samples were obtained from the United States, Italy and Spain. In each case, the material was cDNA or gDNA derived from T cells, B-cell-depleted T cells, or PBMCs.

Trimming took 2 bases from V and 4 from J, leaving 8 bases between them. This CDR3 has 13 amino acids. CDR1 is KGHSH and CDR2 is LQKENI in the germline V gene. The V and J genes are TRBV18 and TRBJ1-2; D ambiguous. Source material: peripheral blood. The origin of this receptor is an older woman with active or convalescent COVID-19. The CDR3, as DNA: TGTGCCAGCTCACCAAGTGAGGGCTATGGCTACACCTTC. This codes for CASSPSEGYGYTF.